A single sample gave rise to the 5 T cell receptor beta chains below, sequenced in a study of T-cell reconstitution after alpha-beta-depleted transplantation in children. During its preparation, the TCRbeta library received unique molecular identifiers. TCRdb reprocessed the PCR reads via MiXCR and lists one record per CDR3 protein. The table includes more than 200,000 distinct CDR3 sequences, roughly 24% detected once. Sample: PBMCs, taken before TCRalphabeta/CD19-depleted stem cell transplant. These receptors originate from a girl aged 2-10 years with Fanconi anemia, due to receive a stem cell transplant.

This chain connects TRBV18 to TRBJ2-7; TRBD1 matches at 7 bases. This CDR3 has 15 amino acids. Germline CDR1 KGHSH, CDR2 LQKENI. Losses at the gene ends were 4 bases for V and 2 bases for J; bases not matched to a gene: 8. CDR3 sequence reads: CASSQGTVGPYEQYF. The CDR3 coding sequence is TGTGCCAGCTCACAAGGGACAGTGGGACCCTACGAGCAGTACTTC.

The chain uses TRBV27 and TRBJ2-2; the D gene is possibly TRBD2 (8 bases). V lost 10 bases and J lost 5, with 23 bases in between. This CDR3 comprises 16 residues. Germline CDR1 MNHEY, CDR2 SMNVEV (reference sequence). The CDR3 nucleotides read TGTGCCACTCGGGAGGGGACAGCTACAGAGACCGGGGAGCTGTTTTTT. This translates into CATREGTATETGELFF.

This clonotype was counted between two and nine times. V usage is TRBV7-2 and J usage is TRBJ2-7; 10 bases line up with TRBD2. The CDR3 contains 17 residues. In germline, CDR1 is SGHTA, CDR2 FQGNSA. Trimming cost V 5 bases and J 1 base; bases outside gene matches: 11. CDR3: CASSLSGGGSFSYEQYF. In nucleotides, the CDR3 is TGTGCCAGCAGCCTCAGCGGGGGGGGTTCATTTTCCTACGAGCAGTACTTC.

The chain joins TRBV6-5 to TRBJ2-3, with no clear D. Germline CDR1 MNHEY, CDR2 SVGAGI. This CDR3 contains 15 residues. Trimming stripped 3 bases from V and 0 bases from J, with 10 bases between. This CDR3 reads CASSYRPLSTDTQYF. The CDR3 DNA reads as TGTGCCAGCAGTTATCGACCCTTGAGCACAGATACGCAGTATTTT.

This clonotype was picked up many times. A junction end diverges from the germline sequence, so it may reflect a read error. This rearrangement joins TRBV5-1 to TRBJ2-1, with unresolved D. Germline V gene data show CDR1 as SGHRS and CDR2 as YFSETQ. This CDR3 contains 13 residues. As DNA, the CDR3 is TGTGCCAGCAGCTTAGGCTCCTACAATGAGCAGTTCTTC. As protein: CASSLGSYNEQFF. Drawing the rest from reference TRBV5-1 and TRBJ2-1, the complete variable domain is KAGVTQTPRYLIKTRGQQVTLSCSPISGHRSVSWYQQTPGQGLQFLFEYFSETQRNKGNFPGRFSGRQFSNSRSEMNVSTLELGDSALYLCASSLGSYNEQFFGPGTRLTVL.